The 15 T cell receptor beta chains below all came from one sample that was sequenced in a study of control samples from healthy donors and cancer patients. Sequenced by immunoSEQ multiplex PCR; TCRdb stores in-frame clones only, minus some. The sample includes about 150,000 clones, 93% seen only once; the top ten take approximately 2.5%. Sequences were obtained from blood. The source is a man between 45 and 60 years old in good health.

CDR3 in amino acids: CASRVADQETQYF. The DNA of the CDR3 is TGTGCCAGCAGGGTAGCGGACCAAGAGACCCAGTACTTC. The V call is TRBV5-4, the J call TRBJ2-5; D is possibly TRBD2 (6 bases). Germline CDR1 and CDR2: SGHNT and YYREEE (reference sequence). Trimming took off 5 bases at V and 0 bases at J, with 8 bases between the two ends. The CDR3 covers 13 residues.

This clone was detected only a few times. J is TRBJ1-2 and V is TRBV7-9; D remains unclear. CDR1 and CDR2 from the germline V gene are SEHNR and FQNEAQ (reference sequence). V was pared by 1 base and J by 4 bases, with 7 bases between. The CDR3 is 13 residues long. As DNA, the CDR3 is TGTGCCAGCAGCTTAGGAACAGTCTATGGCTACACCTTC. Its protein is CASSLGTVYGYTF.

V usage is TRBV28 and J usage is TRBJ1-4, with 8 bases fitting TRBD1. Germline V gives CDR1 MDHEN, CDR2 SYDVKM. V trimming: 10 bases; J trimming: 8 bases; junction bases outside the gene matches: 6. The CDR3 is made up of 12 amino acids. CDR3 DNA sequence: TGTGCCACAAGACAGGGGTCAGAAAAACTGTTTTTT. It encodes CATRQGSEKLFF. The whole variable domain, filled in from reference TRBV28 and TRBJ1-4, reads DVKVTQSSRYLVKRTGEKVFLECVQDMDHENMFWYRQDPGLGLRLIYFSYDVKMKEKGDIPEGYSVSREKKERFSLILESASTNQTSMYLCATRQGSEKLFFGSGTQLSVL.

J is TRBJ1-2 and V is TRBV3-1 (or the pseudogene TRBV3-2), with TRBD1 matching over 8 bases. Germline lookup yields CDR1 LGHDT and CDR2 YNNKEL (reference sequence). The CDR3 has 14 residues. V gave up 4 bases and J gave up 7 bases; unmatched junction bases: 8. The CDR3 region is CASSPQGQESGYTF. CDR3 sequence (DNA): TGTGCCAGCAGCCCCCAGGGACAGGAAAGTGGCTACACCTTC.

V usage is TRBV5-1 and J usage is TRBJ2-2; 7 bases match TRBD2. CDR1 and CDR2 (germline): SGHRS, YFSETQ. V lost 0 bases to trimming and J lost 5 bases; unmatched junction nucleotides: 4. This CDR3 comprises 15 residues. The CDR3 sequence is CASSLGGSQTGELFF. The CDR3 bases are TGCGCCAGCAGCTTGGGCGGGAGCCAGACCGGGGAGCTGTTTTTT.

This sequence joins TRBV5-1 and TRBJ1-1; 11 nucleotides match TRBD1. CDR3 length: 17 amino acids. Germline V gene lookup returns CDR1 SGHRS and CDR2 YFSETQ. Trimming at V came to 4 bases and at J to 3 bases, leaving 11 bases not matched to a gene. CDR3 region: CASSPGQGARRDTEAFF. The CDR3 nucleotides are TGCGCCAGCAGCCCAGGACAGGGGGCGCGGAGGGACACTGAAGCTTTCTTT.

This clone showed up just once. CDR3 residues: CASSLGTGTSQPQHF. The CDR3 DNA reads TGTGCCAGCAGCTTAGGGACAGGGACATCGCAGCCCCAGCATTTT. The chain recombines TRBV11-1 with TRBJ1-5; TRBD1 agrees at 8 bases. CDR3 length: 15 residues. V gave up 1 base and J gave up 7 bases; unmatched junction bases: 6. Germline CDR1 reads SGHAT; CDR2 reads FQDESV (reference sequence).

The chain couples TRBV4-1 to TRBJ1-2; no firm D call. The germline V and J ends were trimmed by 1 base and 3 bases, with 12 bases remaining between them. Germline CDR1 reads MGHRA; CDR2 reads YSYEKL. The CDR3 covers 15 residues. CDR3 sequence: CASSQVGREDYGYTF. Here the CDR3 DNA reads TGCGCCAGCAGCCAAGTGGGTAGGGAGGACTATGGCTACACCTTC.

This clone was observed a single time. V gene TRBV5-1 combines with J gene TRBJ2-3; D is unclear. This CDR3 has 13 residues. V shed 6 bases and J shed 0 bases, with 8 bases lying between them. The germline CDR1 and CDR2 sequences are SGHRS and YFSETQ. CDR3 loop: CASTKMSTDTQYF. CDR3 sequence (DNA): TGCGCCAGCACTAAAATGAGCACAGATACGCAGTATTTT.

The chain recombines TRBV28 with TRBJ1-2; D gene ambiguous. The germline CDR1 and CDR2 sequences are MDHEN and SYDVKM. The CDR3 totals 13 residues. Between the trimmed V and J ends, which lost 6 bases and 8 bases, there was a span of 16 bases. For the CDR3, the DNA is TGTGCCAGCAGCCTTGAGACCCGGTCCGGCTACACCTTC. Protein product: CASSLETRSGYTF.

The V call is TRBV27, the J call TRBJ2-6; D ambiguous. Germline CDR1 is MNHEY and CDR2 is SMNVEV (reference sequence). The CDR3 has 15 amino acids. With 7 bases removed from V and 3 bases from J, the gap between germline ends came to 13 bases. The CDR3 sequence is CASTSLSGGANVLTF. CDR3 DNA sequence: TGTGCCAGCACTTCTCTCAGTGGTGGGGCCAACGTCCTGACTTTC. Variable domain in full (rest from reference TRBV27 and TRBJ2-6): EAQVTQNPRYLITVTGKKLTVTCSQNMNHEYMSWYRQDPGLGLRQIYYSMNVEVTDKGDVPEGYKVSRKEKRNFPLILESPSPNQTSLYFCASTSLSGGANVLTFGAGSRLTVL.

This CDR3 is CASSMGRDQPQHF. Written as DNA, the CDR3 is TGTGCCAGCAGCATGGGCAGAGATCAGCCCCAGCATTTT. The chain links TRBV27 to TRBJ1-5; D gene uncertain. This CDR3 contains 13 residues. Germline CDR1 is MNHEY and CDR2 is SMNVEV (reference sequence). Trimming shortened V by 6 bases and J by 5 bases, and 11 bases separated the two germline ends.

This clone was detected once. The V call is TRBV3-1 (or the pseudogene TRBV3-2), the J call TRBJ2-1, with 14 nucleotides matching TRBD2. V lost 0 bases to trimming and J lost 4 bases; unmatched junction nucleotides: 2. The V gene's germline CDR1 is LGHDT and CDR2 YNNKEL (reference sequence). The CDR3 length is 17 residues. In nucleotides, the CDR3 is TGTGCCAGCAGCCAAGAAGGGACTAGCGGGAGTTACAATGAGCAGTTCTTC. Translating gives CASSQEGTSGSYNEQFF.

The chain recombines TRBV3-1 (or the pseudogene TRBV3-2) with TRBJ2-5; 10 bases match TRBD2. Trimming took 1 base from V and 1 from J; bases not matched to a gene: 3. CDR3 length: 16 residues. In germline, CDR1 is LGHDT, CDR2 YNNKEL (reference sequence). This chain's CDR3 is CASSQVPSGSQETQYF. The CDR3 nucleotides are TGTGCCAGCAGCCAAGTTCCTAGCGGGAGCCAAGAGACCCAGTACTTC.

This clone was seen a single time. The J gene is TRBJ1-6, the V gene TRBV6-4, with no clear D. Trimming pared 6 bases from V and 6 bases from J, leaving 12 bases between. This CDR3 has 14 amino acids. The germline CDR1 and CDR2 sequences are MRHNA and SNTAGT. CDR3 amino acids: CASSQSRANSPLHF. CDR3 nucleotides: TGTGCCAGCAGCCAAAGTAGAGCTAATTCACCCCTCCACTTT.